What follows are 14 T cell receptor beta chains derived from one specimen sequenced in a study of CD8 T cells in Susac syndrome. With random hexamers, roughly 0.5 to 1 ug RNA was reverse transcribed. One entry per CDR3 protein results from TCRdb running MiXCR on the immunoSEQ multiplex PCR reads. The repertoire includes more than 95,000 distinct CDR3 sequences, over 85% of them detected once, and less than 0.4% sits in the top ten. Source material: CD8+ T cells from PBMCs. These TCRs come from a human donor with multiple sclerosis.

The gene calls are TRBV5-1 and TRBJ1-1, with TRBD1 matching over 7 bases. V shed 3 bases and J 0 bases; nucleotides not matched to a gene: 8. The CDR3 spans 16 residues. Germline values: CDR1 SGHRS, CDR2 YFSETQ. CDR3 coding DNA: TGCGCCAGCAGCTCCTGGGACAGCTTCGTGAACACTGAAGCTTTCTTT. Its translation: CASSSWDSFVNTEAFF.

The J gene is TRBJ2-1, the V gene TRBV20-1; tentative D call: TRBD2 (5 bases). CDR3 size: 15 residues. The V end was cut by 0 bases, the J end by 10 bases, with 19 bases between. Germline CDR1 reads DFQATT; CDR2 reads SNEGSKA (reference sequence). CDR3 amino acids: CSARDVRVGRFEQFF. The CDR3 nucleotides read TGCAGTGCTAGAGATGTGCGGGTTGGACGGTTCGAGCAGTTCTTC.

This chain uses TRBV19 with TRBJ2-7; D is possibly TRBD2 (6 bases). The CDR3 spans 14 residues. Germline loops: CDR1 LNHDA, CDR2 SQIVND (reference sequence). V was shortened by 11 bases and J by 2 bases, with 19 bases between the two germline ends. The CDR3: CASPGLPSTYEQYV. The CDR3 DNA reads TGTGCCTCCCCGGGACTTCCGTCCACCTACGAGCAGTACGTC.

The chain combines TRBV9 with TRBJ1-1; 8 bases line up with TRBD1. Germline V gene lookup returns CDR1 SGDLS and CDR2 YYNGEE. V lost 3 bases, J lost 2 bases, and 6 bases stayed unmatched. This CDR3 is built from 15 residues. The CDR3 spells CASSGGTGGNTEAFF. In DNA, the CDR3 is TGTGCCAGCAGCGGGGGTACAGGGGGAAACACTGAAGCTTTCTTT.

Comments on this clonotype: A read error may produce the germline difference seen at one junction end. This chain's CDR3 is CASSPGNTEAFF. Written as DNA, the CDR3 is TGTGCCAGCAGCCCAGGGAACACTGAAGCTTTCTTT. V gene TRBV5-1 combines with J gene TRBJ1-1; D is uncertain. CDR1 is SGHRS and CDR2 is YFSETQ in the germline V gene. The CDR3 has 12 residues.

V gene TRBV7-9 combines with J gene TRBJ2-7; 8 bases are shared with TRBD1. Germline CDR1 is SEHNR and CDR2 is FQNEAQ (reference sequence). This CDR3 spans 15 amino acids. V lost 5 bases to trimming and J lost 7 bases; unmatched junction nucleotides: 13. The CDR3 sequence: CASSPHLQGAFEQYF. The DNA for the CDR3 is TGTGCCAGCAGCCCCCACTTGCAGGGGGCGTTTGAGCAGTACTTC.

The chain couples TRBV20-1 to TRBJ2-2, with D uncertain. This CDR3 spans 11 amino acids. Germline loops: CDR1 DFQATT, CDR2 SNEGSKA (reference sequence). V lost 4 bases, J lost 5 bases, and 5 bases lay in between. This CDR3 is CSAIGTGELFF. CDR3 bases: TGCAGTGCTATAGGGACCGGGGAGCTGTTTTTT.

This sequence joins TRBV5-1 and TRBJ2-3, with D possibly being TRBD1 or TRBD2 (5 bases each). Trimming removed 1 base at V and 2 bases at J, with 11 bases between. Germline CDR1 and CDR2: SGHRS and YFSETQ. The CDR3 loop spans 15 amino acids. For the CDR3, the DNA is TGCGCCAGCAGCTTGAGAGGGGCAGCCACAGATACGCAGTATTTT. Translated, it gives CASSLRGAATDTQYF. The full variable domain, rest sourced from reference TRBV5-1 and TRBJ2-3, is KAGVTQTPRYLIKTRGQQVTLSCSPISGHRSVSWYQQTPGQGLQFLFEYFSETQRNKGNFPGRFSGRQFSNSRSEMNVSTLELGDSALYLCASSLRGAATDTQYFGPGTRLTVL.

The gene calls are TRBV29-1 and TRBJ2-4, with TRBD1 matching 8 bases. Germline trimming cut 3 bases from V and 2 bases from J; bases unmatched to any gene: 12. This CDR3 is 17 amino acids long. Looked up from germline, CDR1 is SQVTM and CDR2 is ANQGSEA. In DNA form, the CDR3 reads TGCAGCGTTGAGAGCCCGACAGGGGAGGCTTCCAAAAACATTCAGTACTTC. Protein sequence: CSVESPTGEASKNIQYF.

The chain joins TRBV3-1 to TRBJ2-2; D is ambiguous. CDR1 and CDR2 from the germline V gene are LGHDT and YNNKEL (reference sequence). V dropped 0 bases and J dropped 5 bases, with 13 bases sitting between them. The CDR3 contains 16 residues. CDR3 sequence (DNA): TGTGCCAGCAGCCAAGATTCGGCACTCCCGACCGGGGAGCTGTTTTTT. Amino acids: CASSQDSALPTGELFF.

As concerns this clonotype: The junction does not match germline at one end; this may be a read error. V is TRBV6-5 and J is TRBJ1-1; 10 bases agree with TRBD1. The CDR3 runs 13 residues. Germline V gives CDR1 MNHEY, CDR2 SVGAGI. Here the CDR3 DNA reads TGTGCGAGCAGTGAGACAGGGGGCCTCCCAGCTTTCTTT. This translates into CASSETGGLPAFF.

The J gene is TRBJ1-2, the V gene TRBV4-1, with 9 bases that match TRBD1. Germline trimming cut 8 bases from V and 2 bases from J; bases unmatched to any gene: 6. The CDR3 contains 14 residues. CDR1 is MGHRA and CDR2 is YSYEKL in the germline V gene. CDR3 region: CASRGTGKNYGYTF. The DNA for the CDR3 is TGCGCCAGCCGGGGGACAGGGAAGAACTATGGCTACACCTTC.

This chain uses TRBV7-9 with TRBJ2-1; D unresolved. The CDR3 is made up of 13 amino acids. Germline lookup yields CDR1 SEHNR and CDR2 FQNEAQ (reference sequence). V was cut by 4 bases and J by 10 bases, with 14 bases left in between. The DNA for the CDR3 is TGTGCCAGCAGCTCCGACACTCGTTGGGAGCAGTTCTTC. Translation gives CASSSDTRWEQFF. Based on the CDR3 plus reference TRBV7-9 and TRBJ2-1, the full variable domain is DTGVSQNPRHKITKRGQNVTFRCDPISEHNRLYWYRQTLGQGPEFLTYFQNEAQLEKSRLLSDRFSAERPKGSFSTLEIQRTEQGDSAMYLCASSSDTRWEQFFGPGTRLTVL.

The chain couples TRBV13 to TRBJ2-7, with 11 positions matching TRBD1. In germline, CDR1 is PRHDT, CDR2 FYEKMQ (reference sequence). This CDR3 region has 15 residues. J lost 2 bases, V lost 5 bases, and 5 bases had no gene match. CDR3 region: CASSLGQGATYEQYF. The CDR3 region has the DNA TGTGCCAGCAGCCTCGGACAGGGGGCGACCTACGAGCAGTACTTC. The full variable domain, completed using reference TRBV13 and TRBJ2-7, is AAGVIQSPRHLIKEKRETATLKCYPIPRHDTVYWYQQGPGQDPQFLISFYEKMQSDKGSIPDRFSAQQFSDYHSELNMSSLELGDSALYFCASSLGQGATYEQYFGPGTRLTVT.